This T cell receptor beta chain was identified in a study of T cell responses to AZD1222 COVID-19 vaccine. The wider study: Analyses pooled second doses at about 4 or about 12 weeks.

This clone was seen once. The antigen remains unidentified. The study, taken as a whole, reports: Vaccine-associated CD4 TCRs spanned spike, dominant at 160-218 and 743-854. Only after the peak T cell response were repertoires sampled. Females outnumbered males among donors, who were mostly white British; clonal diversity was possibly underestimated.

The method was immunoSEQ multiplex PCR; TCRdb's version includes in-frame clones alone and lacks a portion of them. This table has 95,000 to 100,000 clones, approximately 86% appearing once. This clonotype was obtained from an adult in good health. The specimen was peripheral blood, collected on day 0 of AZD1222 vaccination.

The CDR3 DNA sequence: TGTGCCAGTAGTATAGTTCATCGTTTGAACAGTAACTATGGCTACACCTTC. It encodes CASSIVHRLNSNYGYTF. The chain combines TRBV19 with TRBJ1-2, with D uncertain. The V end was cut by 1 base, the J end by 1 base, with 16 bases between. The germline CDR1 and CDR2 sequences are LNHDA and SQIVND (reference sequence). This CDR3 region has 17 residues.